These T cell receptor beta chains were read from a single sample in a study of T cell repertoires in cytomegalovirus infection. From the reads, TCRdb called clonotypes with MiXCR, one entry per CDR3 protein. This sample has hundreds of thousands of distinct CDR3 sequences, with 17% found just once. Sequencing was done on a sample of PBMCs. These receptors were obtained from a human donor in good health (CMV status not recorded). Some clones in this sample may be carry-over from other donors' samples. CDR3s include the opening cysteine and the closing phenylalanine or tryptophan. The order of the fields is V gene, clone size, J gene, D gene, CDR3 protein, CDR3 DNA. The D gene is left open where the match is weak. Only part of the rows carry a size: once, few, many, or a class if the clone is expanded.

TRBV12-3/TRBV12-4	many	TRBJ2-3	TRBD1	CASSPGGQGNTQYF	TGTGCCAGCAGCCCCGGGGGACAGGGAAATACGCAGTATTTT
TRBV5-5	few	TRBJ2-3	TRBD1	CASSLRGQGSDTQYF	TGTGCCAGCAGCTTGCGGGGACAGGGATCAGATACGCAGTATTTT
TRBV6-1	.	TRBJ1-5	.	CASSEFAVQGGNQPQHF	TGTGCCAGCAGTGAATTCGCGGTACAGGGAGGCAATCAGCCCCAGCATTTT
TRBV28	.	TRBJ1-5	.	CASSFVRYSNQPQHF	TGTGCCAGCAGTTTCGTCAGATATAGCAATCAGCCCCAGCATTTT
TRBV7-9	many	TRBJ2-7	TRBD2	CASSPPRVIRGDEQYF	TGTGCCAGCAGCCCTCCTCGGGTAATCCGGGGGGACGAGCAGTACTTC
TRBV7-2	many	TRBJ2-1	TRBD2	CASSPIAGGYNEQFF	TGTGCCAGCAGTCCCATAGCGGGGGGGTACAATGAGCAGTTCTTC
TRBV28	.	TRBJ2-5	.	CASSVLLGAEETQYF	TGTGCCAGCAGTGTCCTCTTGGGGGCGGAAGAGACCCAGTACTTC
TRBV18	.	TRBJ2-1	.	CASSPPEGAPYNEQFF	TGTGCCAGCTCACCACCGGAGGGGGCGCCCTACAATGAGCAGTTCTTC
TRBV7-9	few	TRBJ1-3	.	CASYHYNKISSGNTIYF	TGTGCCAGTTACCATTACAATAAGATAAGCTCTGGAAACACCATATATTTT
TRBV5-1	.	TRBJ1-1	.	CASSSKPGAKEAFF	TGCGCCAGCAGCTCCAAACCAGGGGCGAAAGAAGCTTTCTTT
TRBV19	few	TRBJ2-3	.	CASRTDRGTDTQYF	TGTGCCAGTAGGACCGACCGAGGGACGGATACGCAGTATTTT
TRBV11-3	.	TRBJ2-1	.	CASSPIRTVINEQFF	TGTGCCAGCAGCCCGATAAGGACAGTCATCAATGAGCAGTTCTTC
TRBV4-1	.	TRBJ2-6	.	CASSQDLRGPGSGANVLTF	TGCGCCAGCAGCCAAGATCTAAGGGGCCCAGGCTCTGGGGCCAACGTCCTGACTTTC
TRBV20-1	.	TRBJ1-4	.	CSAIIPIRLRGEKLFF	TGCAGTGCTATAATACCCATTAGGCTTCGTGGGGAAAAACTGTTTTTT
TRBV7-9	many	TRBJ1-5	.	CASSPSSARGNQPQHF	TGTGCCAGCAGCCCATCTTCCGCGAGGGGCAATCAGCCCCAGCATTTT
TRBV20-1	few	TRBJ1-2	.	CSARVVASLYGYTF	TGCAGTGCTAGAGTCGTTGCCTCCCTGTATGGCTACACCTTC
TRBV28	.	TRBJ1-4	.	CASSFPGTGNEKLFF	TGTGCCAGCAGTTTTCCCGGGACGGGTAATGAAAAACTGTTTTTT
TRBV6-2/TRBV6-3	many	TRBJ1-1	.	CASSPSSGTNTEAFF	TGTGCCAGCAGTCCCTCATCCGGGACTAACACTGAAGCTTTCTTT
TRBV9	.	TRBJ1-4	TRBD1	CASSTSGGRNEKLFF	TGTGCCAGCAGCACCTCAGGGGGCCGGAATGAAAAACTGTTTTTT
TRBV7-2	many	TRBJ2-2	.	CASSQEGLDTGELFF	TGTGCCAGCAGCCAAGAGGGACTCGACACCGGGGAGCTGTTTTTT
TRBV4-3	.	TRBJ2-5	TRBD1	CASSQIRGQGETQYF	TGCGCCAGCAGCCAAATTCGGGGACAGGGCGAGACCCAGTACTTC
TRBV4-1	few	TRBJ1-1	TRBD1	CASSRKQGARSTEAFF	TGCGCCAGCAGCCGAAAACAGGGGGCTCGGAGCACTGAAGCTTTCTTT
TRBV4-2	many	TRBJ1-2	TRBD1	CASSQDRTGDLINYGYTF	TGTGCCAGCAGCCAAGATCGGACAGGGGATCTGATTAACTATGGCTACACCTTC
TRBV20-1	many	TRBJ1-5	.	CSARVSGQLNQPQHF	TGCAGTGCTAGAGTTAGCGGACAGCTCAATCAGCCCCAGCATTTT
TRBV12-3/TRBV12-4	.	TRBJ1-2	.	CASTLHAGAEGYTF	TGTGCCAGCACCCTACATGCGGGGGCGGAGGGCTACACCTTC